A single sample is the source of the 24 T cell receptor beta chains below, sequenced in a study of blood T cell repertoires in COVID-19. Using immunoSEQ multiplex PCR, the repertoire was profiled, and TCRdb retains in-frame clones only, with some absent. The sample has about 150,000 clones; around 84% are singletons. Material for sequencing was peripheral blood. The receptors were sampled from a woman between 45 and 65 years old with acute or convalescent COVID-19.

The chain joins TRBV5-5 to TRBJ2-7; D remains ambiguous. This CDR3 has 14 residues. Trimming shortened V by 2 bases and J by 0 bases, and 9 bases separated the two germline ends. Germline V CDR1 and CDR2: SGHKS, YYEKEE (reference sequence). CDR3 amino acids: CASSFPSSSYEQYF. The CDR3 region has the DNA TGTGCCAGCAGCTTCCCCTCGAGCTCCTACGAGCAGTACTTC. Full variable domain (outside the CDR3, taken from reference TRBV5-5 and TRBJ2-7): DAGVTQSPTHLIKTRGQQVTLRCSPISGHKSVSWYQQVLGQGPQFIFQYYEKEERGRGNFPDRFSARQFPNYSSELNVNALLLGDSALYLCASSFPSSSYEQYFGPGTRLTVT.

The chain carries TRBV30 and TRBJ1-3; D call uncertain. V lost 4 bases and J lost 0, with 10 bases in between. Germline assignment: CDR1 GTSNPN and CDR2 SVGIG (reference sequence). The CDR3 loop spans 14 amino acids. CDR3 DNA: TGTGCCTGGATGCCCCGGAGCTCTGGAAACACCATATATTTT. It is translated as CAWMPRSSGNTIYF.

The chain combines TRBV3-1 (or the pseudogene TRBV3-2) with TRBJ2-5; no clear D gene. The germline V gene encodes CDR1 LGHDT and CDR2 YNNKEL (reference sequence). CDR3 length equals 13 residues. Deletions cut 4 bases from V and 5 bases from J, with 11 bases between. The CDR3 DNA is TGTGCCAGCAGCCCCGGAGCTCTCGAGACCCAGTACTTC. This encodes CASSPGALETQYF.

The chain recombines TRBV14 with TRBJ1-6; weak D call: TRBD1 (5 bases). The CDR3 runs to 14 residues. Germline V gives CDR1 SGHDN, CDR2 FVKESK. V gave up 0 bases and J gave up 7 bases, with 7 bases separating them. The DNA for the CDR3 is TGTGCCAGCAGCCAAGAACAGGCCAATTCACCCCTCCACTTT. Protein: CASSQEQANSPLHF.

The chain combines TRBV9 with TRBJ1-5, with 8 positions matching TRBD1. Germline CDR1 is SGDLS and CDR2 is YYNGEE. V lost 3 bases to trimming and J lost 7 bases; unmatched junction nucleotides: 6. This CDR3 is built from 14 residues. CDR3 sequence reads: CASSGPTGDQPQHF. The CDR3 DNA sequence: TGTGCCAGCAGCGGACCGACAGGGGACCAGCCCCAGCATTTT.

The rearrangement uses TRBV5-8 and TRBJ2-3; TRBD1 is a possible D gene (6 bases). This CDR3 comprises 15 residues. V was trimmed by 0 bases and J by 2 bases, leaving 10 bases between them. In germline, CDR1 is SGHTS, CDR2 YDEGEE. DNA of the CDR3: TGTGCCAGCAGCTTGGGGACAGTCATCACAGATACGCAGTATTTT. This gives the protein CASSLGTVITDTQYF.

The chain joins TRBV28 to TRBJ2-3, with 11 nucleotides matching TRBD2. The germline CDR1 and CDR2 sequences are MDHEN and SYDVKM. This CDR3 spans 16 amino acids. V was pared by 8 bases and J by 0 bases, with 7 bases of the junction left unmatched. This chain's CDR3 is CASVQIAGGSTDTQYF. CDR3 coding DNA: TGTGCCAGCGTCCAAATAGCGGGAGGGAGCACAGATACGCAGTATTTT.

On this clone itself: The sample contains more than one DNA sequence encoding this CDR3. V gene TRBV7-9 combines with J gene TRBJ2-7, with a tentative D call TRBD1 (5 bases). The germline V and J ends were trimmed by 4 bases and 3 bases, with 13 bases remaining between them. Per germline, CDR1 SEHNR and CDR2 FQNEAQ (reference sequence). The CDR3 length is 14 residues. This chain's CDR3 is CASSSGQGLYEQYF. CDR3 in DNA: TGTGCCAGCAGCTCAGGGCAGGGCCTCTACGAGCAGTACTTC. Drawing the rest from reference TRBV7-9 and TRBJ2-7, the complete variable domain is DTGVSQNPRHKITKRGQNVTFRCDPISEHNRLYWYRQTLGQGPEFLTYFQNEAQLEKSRLLSDRFSAERPKGSFSTLEIQRTEQGDSAMYLCASSSGQGLYEQYFGPGTRLTVT.

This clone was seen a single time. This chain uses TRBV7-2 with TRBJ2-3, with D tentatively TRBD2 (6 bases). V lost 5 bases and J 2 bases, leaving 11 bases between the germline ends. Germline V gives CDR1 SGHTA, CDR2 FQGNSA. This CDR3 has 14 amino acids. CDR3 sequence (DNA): TGTGCCAGCAGCCCCGCGGGATTCACAGATACGCAGTATTTT. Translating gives CASSPAGFTDTQYF.

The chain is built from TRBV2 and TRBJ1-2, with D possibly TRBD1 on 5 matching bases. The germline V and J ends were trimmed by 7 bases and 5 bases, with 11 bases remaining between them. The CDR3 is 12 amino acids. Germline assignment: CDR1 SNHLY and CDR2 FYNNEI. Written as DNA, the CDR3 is TGTGCCAGCAAAGAGGAGGGGTATGGCTACACCTTC. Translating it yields CASKEEGYGYTF.

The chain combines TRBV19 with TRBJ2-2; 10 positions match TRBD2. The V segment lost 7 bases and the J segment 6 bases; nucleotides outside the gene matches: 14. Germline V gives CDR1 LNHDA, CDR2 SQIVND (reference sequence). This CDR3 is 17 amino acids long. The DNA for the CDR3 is TGTGCCAGTAACACACGGGCTAGCGGGAGATGGGCCGGGGAGCTGTTTTTT. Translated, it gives CASNTRASGRWAGELFF.

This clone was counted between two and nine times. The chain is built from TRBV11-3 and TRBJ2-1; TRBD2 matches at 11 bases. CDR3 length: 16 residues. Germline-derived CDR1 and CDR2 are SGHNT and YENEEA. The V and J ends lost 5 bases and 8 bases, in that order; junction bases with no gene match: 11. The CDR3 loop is CASSGLAGGYSDEQFF. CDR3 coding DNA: TGTGCCAGCAGCGGTTTAGCGGGAGGGTATTCTGATGAGCAGTTCTTC.

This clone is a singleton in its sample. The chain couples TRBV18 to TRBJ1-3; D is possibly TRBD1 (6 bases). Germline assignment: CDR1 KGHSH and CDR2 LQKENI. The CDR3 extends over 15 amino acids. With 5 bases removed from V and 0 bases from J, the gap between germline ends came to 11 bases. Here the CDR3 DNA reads TGTGCCAGCTCAGCGTGGACAGCCTCTGGAAACACCATATATTTT. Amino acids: CASSAWTASGNTIYF.

The CDR3 DNA reads as TGTGCCAGCAGTGACAGGGTGGCAGATACGCAGTATTTT. This codes for CASSDRVADTQYF. V gene TRBV6-1 combines with J gene TRBJ2-3, with D possibly matching TRBD1 (5 bases). Trimming left V 3 bases short and J 4 bases short, with 8 bases between. This CDR3 spans 13 amino acids. CDR1 and CDR2 from the germline V gene are MNHNS and SASEGT.

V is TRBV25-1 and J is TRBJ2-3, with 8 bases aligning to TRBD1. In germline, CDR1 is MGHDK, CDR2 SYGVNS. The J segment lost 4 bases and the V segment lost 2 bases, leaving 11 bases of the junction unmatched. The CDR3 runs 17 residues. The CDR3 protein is CASSEGWGRGRSDTQYF. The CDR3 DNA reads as TGTGCCAGCAGTGAAGGTTGGGGCAGGGGGCGTTCAGATACGCAGTATTTT.

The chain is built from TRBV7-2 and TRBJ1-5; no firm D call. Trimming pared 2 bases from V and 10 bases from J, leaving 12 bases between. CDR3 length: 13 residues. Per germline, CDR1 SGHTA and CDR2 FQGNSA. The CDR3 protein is CASSLSGEGPQHF. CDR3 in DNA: TGTGCCAGCAGCTTATCCGGGGAGGGACCCCAGCATTTT.

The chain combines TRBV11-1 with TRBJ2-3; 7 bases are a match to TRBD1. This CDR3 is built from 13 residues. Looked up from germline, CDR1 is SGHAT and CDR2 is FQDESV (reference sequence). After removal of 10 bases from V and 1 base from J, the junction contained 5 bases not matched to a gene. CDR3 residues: CATGQVGTDTQYF. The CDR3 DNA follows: TGTGCCACAGGACAGGTTGGCACAGATACGCAGTATTTT.

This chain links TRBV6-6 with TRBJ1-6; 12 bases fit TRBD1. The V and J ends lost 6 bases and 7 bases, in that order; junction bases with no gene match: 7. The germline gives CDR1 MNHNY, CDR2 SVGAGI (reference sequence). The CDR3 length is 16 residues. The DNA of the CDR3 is TGTGCCAGCAGCTTAACCGGGACAGGGGGCAATTCACCCCTCCACTTT. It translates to CASSLTGTGGNSPLHF.

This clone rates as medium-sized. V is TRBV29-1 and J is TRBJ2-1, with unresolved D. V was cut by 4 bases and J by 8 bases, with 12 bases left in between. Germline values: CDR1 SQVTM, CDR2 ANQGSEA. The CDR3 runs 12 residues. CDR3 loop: CSVAPYRDEQFF. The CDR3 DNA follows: TGCAGCGTTGCCCCCTATCGGGATGAGCAGTTCTTC.

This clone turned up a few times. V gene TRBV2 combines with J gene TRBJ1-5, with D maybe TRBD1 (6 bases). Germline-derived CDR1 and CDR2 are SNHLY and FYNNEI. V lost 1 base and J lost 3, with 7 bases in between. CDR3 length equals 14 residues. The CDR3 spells CASSEDRDNQPQHF. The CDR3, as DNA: TGTGCCAGCAGTGAAGACAGGGACAATCAGCCCCAGCATTTT.

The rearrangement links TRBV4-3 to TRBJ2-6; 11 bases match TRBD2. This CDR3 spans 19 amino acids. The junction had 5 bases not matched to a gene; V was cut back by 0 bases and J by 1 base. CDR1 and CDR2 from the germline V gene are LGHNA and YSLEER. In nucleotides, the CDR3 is TGCGCCAGCAGCCAAGACCCGGCTAGCGGGGGGTCTGGGGCCAACGTCCTGACTTTC. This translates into CASSQDPASGGSGANVLTF.

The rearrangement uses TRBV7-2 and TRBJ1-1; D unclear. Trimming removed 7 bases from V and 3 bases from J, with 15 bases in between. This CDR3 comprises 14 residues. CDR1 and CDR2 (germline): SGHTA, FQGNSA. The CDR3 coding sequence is TGTGCCAGCATTAGACTTGATTATGACACTGAAGCTTTCTTT. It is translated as CASIRLDYDTEAFF.

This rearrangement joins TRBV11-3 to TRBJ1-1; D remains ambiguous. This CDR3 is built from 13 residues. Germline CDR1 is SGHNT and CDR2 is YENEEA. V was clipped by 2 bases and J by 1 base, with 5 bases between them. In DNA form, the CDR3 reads TGTGCCAGCAGCTTAATAGAGAACACTGAAGCTTTCTTT. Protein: CASSLIENTEAFF.

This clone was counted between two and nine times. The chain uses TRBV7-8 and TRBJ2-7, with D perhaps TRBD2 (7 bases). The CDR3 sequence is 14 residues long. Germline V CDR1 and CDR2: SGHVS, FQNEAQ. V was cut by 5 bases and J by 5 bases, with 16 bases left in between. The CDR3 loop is CASSLMGEGDEQYF. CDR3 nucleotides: TGTGCCAGCAGCCTCATGGGGGAGGGGGACGAGCAGTACTTC.